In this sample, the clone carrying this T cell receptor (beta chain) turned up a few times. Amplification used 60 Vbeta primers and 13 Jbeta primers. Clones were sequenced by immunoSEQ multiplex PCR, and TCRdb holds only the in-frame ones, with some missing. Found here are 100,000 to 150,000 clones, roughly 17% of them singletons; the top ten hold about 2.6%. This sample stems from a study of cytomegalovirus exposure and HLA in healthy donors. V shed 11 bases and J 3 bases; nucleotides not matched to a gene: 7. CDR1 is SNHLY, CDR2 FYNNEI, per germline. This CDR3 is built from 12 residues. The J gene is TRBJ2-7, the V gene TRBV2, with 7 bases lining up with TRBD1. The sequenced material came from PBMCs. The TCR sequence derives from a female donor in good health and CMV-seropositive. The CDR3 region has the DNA TGTGCCGCCCGGGACAGAGTCTACGAGCAGTACTTC. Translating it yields CAARDRVYEQYF.